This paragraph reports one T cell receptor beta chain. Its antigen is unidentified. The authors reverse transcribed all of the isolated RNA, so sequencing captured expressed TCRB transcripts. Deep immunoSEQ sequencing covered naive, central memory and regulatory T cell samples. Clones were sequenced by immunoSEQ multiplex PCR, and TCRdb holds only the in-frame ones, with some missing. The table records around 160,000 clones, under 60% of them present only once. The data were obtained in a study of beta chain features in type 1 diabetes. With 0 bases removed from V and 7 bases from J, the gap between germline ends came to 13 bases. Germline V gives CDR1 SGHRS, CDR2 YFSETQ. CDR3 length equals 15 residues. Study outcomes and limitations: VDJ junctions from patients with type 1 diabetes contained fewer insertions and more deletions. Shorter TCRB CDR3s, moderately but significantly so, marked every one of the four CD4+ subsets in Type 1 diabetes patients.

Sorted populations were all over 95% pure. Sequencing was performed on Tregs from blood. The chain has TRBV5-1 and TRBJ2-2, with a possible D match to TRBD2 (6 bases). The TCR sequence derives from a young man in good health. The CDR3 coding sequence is TGCGCCAGCAGCTTGGTTCTAGGCGGGGTCGGGGAGCTGTTTTTT. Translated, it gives CASSLVLGGVGELFF. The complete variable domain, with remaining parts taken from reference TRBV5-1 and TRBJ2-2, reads KAGVTQTPRYLIKTRGQQVTLSCSPISGHRSVSWYQQTPGQGLQFLFEYFSETQRNKGNFPGRFSGRQFSNSRSEMNVSTLELGDSALYLCASSLVLGGVGELFFGEGSRLTVL.